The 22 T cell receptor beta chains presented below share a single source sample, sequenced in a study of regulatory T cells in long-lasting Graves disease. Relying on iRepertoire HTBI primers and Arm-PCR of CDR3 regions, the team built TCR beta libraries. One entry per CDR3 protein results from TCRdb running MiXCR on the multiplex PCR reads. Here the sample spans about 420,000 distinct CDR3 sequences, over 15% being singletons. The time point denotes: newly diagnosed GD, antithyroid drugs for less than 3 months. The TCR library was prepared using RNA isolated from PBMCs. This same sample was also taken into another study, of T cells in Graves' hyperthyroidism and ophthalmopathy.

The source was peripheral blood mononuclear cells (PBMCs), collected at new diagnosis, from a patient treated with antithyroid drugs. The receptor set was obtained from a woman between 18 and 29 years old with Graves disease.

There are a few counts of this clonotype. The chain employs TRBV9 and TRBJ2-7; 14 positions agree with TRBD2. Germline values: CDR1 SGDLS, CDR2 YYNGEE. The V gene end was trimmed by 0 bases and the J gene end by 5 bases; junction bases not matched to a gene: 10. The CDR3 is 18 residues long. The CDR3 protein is CASSVGRGGLAGADEQYF. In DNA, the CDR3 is TGTGCCAGCAGCGTAGGCAGGGGGGGACTAGCGGGAGCGGACGAGCAGTACTTC. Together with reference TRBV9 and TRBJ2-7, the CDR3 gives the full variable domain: DSGVTQTPKHLITATGQRVTLRCSPRSGDLSVYWYQQSLDQGLQFLIQYYNGEERAKGNILERFSAQQFPDLHSELNLSSLELGDSALYFCASSVGRGGLAGADEQYFGPGTRLTVT.

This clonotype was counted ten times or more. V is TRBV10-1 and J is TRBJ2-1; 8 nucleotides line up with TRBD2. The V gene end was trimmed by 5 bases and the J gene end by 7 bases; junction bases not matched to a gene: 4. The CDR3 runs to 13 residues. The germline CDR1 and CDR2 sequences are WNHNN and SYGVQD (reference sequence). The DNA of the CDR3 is TGCGCCAGCAGTATAGCGGGATTGAATGAGCAGTTCTTC. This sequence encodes CASSIAGLNEQFF.

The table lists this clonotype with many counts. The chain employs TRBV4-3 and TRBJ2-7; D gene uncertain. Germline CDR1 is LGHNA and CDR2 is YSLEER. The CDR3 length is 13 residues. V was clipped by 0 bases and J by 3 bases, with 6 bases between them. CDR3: CASSQDISYEQYF. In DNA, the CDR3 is TGCGCCAGCAGCCAAGACATTAGCTACGAGCAGTACTTC.

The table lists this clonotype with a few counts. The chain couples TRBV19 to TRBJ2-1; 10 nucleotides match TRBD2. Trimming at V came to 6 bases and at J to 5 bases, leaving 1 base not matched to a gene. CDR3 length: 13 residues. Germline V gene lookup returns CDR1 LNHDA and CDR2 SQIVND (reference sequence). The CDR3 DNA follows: TGTGCCAGTAGAACTAGCGGGAACAATGAGCAGTTCTTC. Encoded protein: CASRTSGNNEQFF.

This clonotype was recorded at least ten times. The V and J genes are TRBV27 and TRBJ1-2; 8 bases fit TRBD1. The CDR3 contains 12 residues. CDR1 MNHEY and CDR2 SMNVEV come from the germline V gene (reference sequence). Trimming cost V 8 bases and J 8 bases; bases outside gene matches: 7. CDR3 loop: CASATGALGYTF. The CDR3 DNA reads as TGTGCCAGCGCGACAGGGGCTTTGGGCTACACCTTC.

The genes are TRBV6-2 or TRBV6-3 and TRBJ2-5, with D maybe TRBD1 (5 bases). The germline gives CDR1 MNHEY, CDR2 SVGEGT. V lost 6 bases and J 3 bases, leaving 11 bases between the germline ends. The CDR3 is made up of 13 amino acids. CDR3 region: CASRGLLEETQYF. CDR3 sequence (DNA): TGTGCCAGCAGGGGGCTTTTGGAAGAGACCCAGTACTTC.

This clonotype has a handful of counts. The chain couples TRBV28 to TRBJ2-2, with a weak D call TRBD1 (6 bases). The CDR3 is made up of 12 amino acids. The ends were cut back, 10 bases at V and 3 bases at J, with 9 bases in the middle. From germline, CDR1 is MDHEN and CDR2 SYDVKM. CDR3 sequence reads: CATGHYTGELFF. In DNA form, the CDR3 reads TGTGCCACGGGACACTACACCGGGGAGCTGTTTTTT. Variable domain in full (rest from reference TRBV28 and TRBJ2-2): DVKVTQSSRYLVKRTGEKVFLECVQDMDHENMFWYRQDPGLGLRLIYFSYDVKMKEKGDIPEGYSVSREKKERFSLILESASTNQTSMYLCATGHYTGELFFGEGSRLTVL.

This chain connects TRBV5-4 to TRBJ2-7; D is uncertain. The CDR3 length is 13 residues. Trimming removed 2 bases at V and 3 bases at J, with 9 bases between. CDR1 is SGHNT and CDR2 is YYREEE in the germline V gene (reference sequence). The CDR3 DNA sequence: TGTGCCAGCAGCTTCGCCCCCAGCTACGAGCAGTACTTC. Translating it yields CASSFAPSYEQYF.

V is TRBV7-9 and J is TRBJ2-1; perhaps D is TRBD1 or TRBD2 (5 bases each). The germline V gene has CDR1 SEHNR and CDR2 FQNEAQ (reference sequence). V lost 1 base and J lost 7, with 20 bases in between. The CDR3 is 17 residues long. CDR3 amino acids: CASSLGGKLHTRNEQFF. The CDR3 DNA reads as TGTGCCAGCAGCTTAGGGGGGAAACTTCATACTCGGAATGAGCAGTTCTTC. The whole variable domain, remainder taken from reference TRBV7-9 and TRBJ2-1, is DTGVSQNPRHKITKRGQNVTFRCDPISEHNRLYWYRQTLGQGPEFLTYFQNEAQLEKSRLLSDRFSAERPKGSFSTLEIQRTEQGDSAMYLCASSLGGKLHTRNEQFFGPGTRLTVL.

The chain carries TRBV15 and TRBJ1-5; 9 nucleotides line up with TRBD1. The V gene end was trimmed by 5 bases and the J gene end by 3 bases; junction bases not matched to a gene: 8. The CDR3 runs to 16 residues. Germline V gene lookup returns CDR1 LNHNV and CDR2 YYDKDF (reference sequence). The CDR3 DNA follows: TGTGCCACCAGCCTTGGGACAGGGCAGGTCAATCAGCCCCAGCATTTT. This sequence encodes CATSLGTGQVNQPQHF.

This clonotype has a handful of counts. CDR3 nucleotides: TGCAACGTGGACAGAGACAATGAGCAGTTCTTC. As protein: CNVDRDNEQFF. The chain recombines TRBV29-1 with TRBJ2-1; perhaps TRBD1 as D (6 bases). The germline V gene encodes CDR1 SQVTM and CDR2 ANQGSEA. The CDR3 has 11 amino acids.

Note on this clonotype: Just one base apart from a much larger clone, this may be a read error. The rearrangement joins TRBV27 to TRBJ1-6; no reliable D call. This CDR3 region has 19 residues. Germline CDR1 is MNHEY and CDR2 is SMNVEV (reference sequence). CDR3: CTSSNSGLFRARSTSTLHF. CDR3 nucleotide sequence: TGTACCAGCAGCAACTCCGGGTTGTTTCGGGCGCGGAGTACGTCAACCCTCCACTTT.

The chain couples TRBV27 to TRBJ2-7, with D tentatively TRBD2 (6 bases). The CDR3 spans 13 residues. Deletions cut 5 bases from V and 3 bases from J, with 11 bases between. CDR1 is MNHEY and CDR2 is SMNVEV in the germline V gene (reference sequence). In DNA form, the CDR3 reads TGTGCCAGCAGTCAGGGACTCATCTACGAGCAGTACTTC. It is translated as CASSQGLIYEQYF.

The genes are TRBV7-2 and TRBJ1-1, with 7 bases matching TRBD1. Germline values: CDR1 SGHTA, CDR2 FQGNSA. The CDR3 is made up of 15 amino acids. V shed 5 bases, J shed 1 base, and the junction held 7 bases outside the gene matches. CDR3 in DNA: TGTGCCAGCAGCCTAATGGGACAGTGGAACACTGAAGCTTTCTTT. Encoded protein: CASSLMGQWNTEAFF.

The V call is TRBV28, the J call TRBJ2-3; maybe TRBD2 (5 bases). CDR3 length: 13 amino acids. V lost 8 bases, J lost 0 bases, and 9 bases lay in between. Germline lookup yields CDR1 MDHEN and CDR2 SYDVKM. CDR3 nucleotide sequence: TGTGCCAGCGGGAGCGCTAGCACAGATACGCAGTATTTT. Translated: CASGSASTDTQYF. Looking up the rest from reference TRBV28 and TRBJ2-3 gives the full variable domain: DVKVTQSSRYLVKRTGEKVFLECVQDMDHENMFWYRQDPGLGLRLIYFSYDVKMKEKGDIPEGYSVSREKKERFSLILESASTNQTSMYLCASGSASTDTQYFGPGTRLTVL.

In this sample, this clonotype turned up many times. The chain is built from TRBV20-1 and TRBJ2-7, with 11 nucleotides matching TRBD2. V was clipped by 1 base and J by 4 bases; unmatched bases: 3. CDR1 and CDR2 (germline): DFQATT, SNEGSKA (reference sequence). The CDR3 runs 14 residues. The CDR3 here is CSARGASGRYEQYF. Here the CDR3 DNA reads TGCAGTGCTAGAGGTGCTAGCGGGAGGTACGAGCAGTACTTC.

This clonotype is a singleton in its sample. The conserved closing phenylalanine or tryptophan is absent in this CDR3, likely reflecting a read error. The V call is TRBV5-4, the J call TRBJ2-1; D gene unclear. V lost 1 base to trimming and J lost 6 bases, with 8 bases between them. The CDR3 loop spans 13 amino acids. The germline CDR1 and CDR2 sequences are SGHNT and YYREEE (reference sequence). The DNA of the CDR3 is TGTGCCAGCAGCTTGAATAAGGTCAATGAGCAGTTCCTC. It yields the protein CASSLNKVNEQFL.

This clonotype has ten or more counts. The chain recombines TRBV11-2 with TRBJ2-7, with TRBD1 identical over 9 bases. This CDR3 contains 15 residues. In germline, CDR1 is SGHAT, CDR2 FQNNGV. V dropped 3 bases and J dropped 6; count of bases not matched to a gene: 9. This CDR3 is CASSFLGQGLPEQYF. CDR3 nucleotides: TGTGCCAGCAGCTTCCTGGGACAGGGTCTTCCCGAGCAGTACTTC.

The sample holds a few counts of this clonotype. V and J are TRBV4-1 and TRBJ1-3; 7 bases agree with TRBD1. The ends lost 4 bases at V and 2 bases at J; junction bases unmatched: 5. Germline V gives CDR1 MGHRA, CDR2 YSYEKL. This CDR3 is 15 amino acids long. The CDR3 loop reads CASSPYDRAGNTIYF. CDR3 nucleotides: TGCGCCAGCAGCCCTTATGACAGGGCTGGAAACACCATATATTTT.

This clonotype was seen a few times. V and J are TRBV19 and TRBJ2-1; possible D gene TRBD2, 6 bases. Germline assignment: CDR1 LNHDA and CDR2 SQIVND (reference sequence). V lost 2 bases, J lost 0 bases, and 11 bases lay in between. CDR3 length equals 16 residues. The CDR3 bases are TGTGCCAGTAGTATACCGGGACTCAGCTCCTACAATGAGCAGTTCTTC. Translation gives CASSIPGLSSYNEQFF. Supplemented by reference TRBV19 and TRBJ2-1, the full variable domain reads DGGITQSPKYLFRKEGQNVTLSCEQNLNHDAMYWYRQDPGQGLRLIYYSQIVNDFQKGDIAEGYSVSREKKESFPLTVTSAQKNPTAFYLCASSIPGLSSYNEQFFGPGTRLTVL.

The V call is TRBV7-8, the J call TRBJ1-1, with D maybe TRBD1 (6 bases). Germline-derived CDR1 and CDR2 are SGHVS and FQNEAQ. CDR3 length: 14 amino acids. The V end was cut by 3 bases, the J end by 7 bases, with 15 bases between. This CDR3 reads CASSFRGDLSEAFF. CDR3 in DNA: TGTGCCAGCAGCTTTAGGGGGGATCTAAGTGAAGCTTTCTTT.

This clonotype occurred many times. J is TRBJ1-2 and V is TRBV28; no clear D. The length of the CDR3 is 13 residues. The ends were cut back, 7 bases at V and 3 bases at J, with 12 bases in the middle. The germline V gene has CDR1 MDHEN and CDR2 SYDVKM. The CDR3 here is CASTFGFDYGYTF. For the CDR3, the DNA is TGTGCCAGCACCTTCGGATTTGACTATGGCTACACCTTC.